Each of the 28 T cell receptor beta chains below was sequenced from the same sample in a study of cytomegalovirus exposure and HLA in healthy donors. The PCR used 60 Vbeta and 13 Jbeta primers. Assay: immunoSEQ multiplex PCR; the TCRdb copy retains only in-frame clones and omits some. The repertoire includes about 200,000 clones, 83% of them detected once, and 1.5% to 2% sits in the top ten. The sequenced material came from PBMCs. The receptors derive from a man aged 40-49 years in good health and CMV-seropositive.

The chain links TRBV7-2 to TRBJ1-1; possibly TRBD1 for D (5 bases). Trimming removed 1 base from V and 1 base from J, with 7 bases in between. The CDR3 totals 14 residues. In germline, CDR1 is SGHTA, CDR2 FQGNSA. The CDR3 is CASSLGQSNTEAFF. In DNA, the CDR3 is TGTGCCAGCAGCTTAGGACAGTCGAACACTGAAGCTTTCTTT.

V gene TRBV7-9 combines with J gene TRBJ2-7, with 8 bases identical to TRBD2. Germline assignment: CDR1 SEHNR and CDR2 FQNEAQ (reference sequence). Trimming removed 3 bases from V and 3 bases from J; junction bases left unmatched: 7. This CDR3 contains 15 residues. CDR3 in amino acids: CASSLGLAGLYEQYF. CDR3 bases: TGTGCCAGCAGCTTGGGTCTAGCGGGCCTCTACGAGCAGTACTTC.

This sequence joins TRBV28 and TRBJ1-5, with D possibly TRBD1 on 5 matching bases. V was shortened by 4 bases and J by 8 bases, with 12 bases between the two germline ends. Germline lookup yields CDR1 MDHEN and CDR2 SYDVKM. The CDR3 is 13 residues long. The CDR3 loop is CASSSGVGEPQHF. As DNA, the CDR3 is TGTGCCAGCAGTTCGGGGGTGGGGGAGCCCCAGCATTTT.

The chain links TRBV6-6 to TRBJ2-3; 10 bases map to TRBD2. Germline V lookup: CDR1 MNHNY, CDR2 SVGAGI (reference sequence). This CDR3 comprises 16 residues. Trimming took 5 bases from V and 1 from J; bases not matched to a gene: 6. CDR3 DNA sequence: TGTGCCAGCAGTCCCCTAGCGGGAGAGGGCACAGATACGCAGTATTTT. As protein: CASSPLAGEGTDTQYF.

On this clone itself: An end of the junction does not agree with germline; a read error may underlie this. At the DNA level, this CDR3 is encoded by other sequences in the same sample as well. V gene TRBV19 combines with J gene TRBJ2-7; 10 nucleotides match TRBD2. The CDR3 has 14 residues. Germline CDR1 is LNHDA and CDR2 is SQIVND (reference sequence). DNA for the CDR3: TGCGCCAGTACCCGGACTAGCGGAGCGGGGGAGCAGTACTTC. Translation: CASTRTSGAGEQYF.

This clone was seen a single time. This rearrangement joins TRBV5-1 to TRBJ1-6, with unresolved D. There are 15 residues in the CDR3. Germline V gives CDR1 SGHRS, CDR2 YFSETQ. Trimming cost V 4 bases and J 5 bases, with 13 bases left between them. In DNA form, the CDR3 reads TGCGCCAGCAGCCGCAGTCAGGCCGATAATTCACCCCTCCACTTT. It is translated as CASSRSQADNSPLHF.

This chain links TRBV27 with TRBJ2-3; 14 positions agree with TRBD2. Trimming at V came to 5 bases and at J to 2 bases, leaving 9 bases not matched to a gene. The CDR3 totals 18 residues. Germline CDR1 MNHEY, CDR2 SMNVEV (reference sequence). Here the CDR3 DNA reads TGTGCCAGCAGTCCGGGACTAGCGGGAGTGATTCTCACAGATACGCAGTATTTT. This sequence encodes CASSPGLAGVILTDTQYF.

The V and J genes are TRBV7-9 and TRBJ1-4; possible D gene TRBD1, 6 bases. The CDR3 has 15 amino acids. V lost 5 bases and J 6 bases, leaving 16 bases between the germline ends. CDR1 is SEHNR and CDR2 is FQNEAQ in the germline V gene (reference sequence). The CDR3 loop reads CASSLTGSTDEKLFF. The CDR3, as DNA: TGTGCCAGCAGCCTTACAGGGTCGACGGATGAAAAACTGTTTTTT.

The chain couples TRBV5-5 to TRBJ1-4, with D possibly TRBD1 on 6 matching bases. There are 15 residues in the CDR3. Germline CDR1 and CDR2: SGHKS and YYEKEE (reference sequence). Deletions cut 3 bases from V and 4 bases from J, with 13 bases between. Here the CDR3 DNA reads TGTGCCAGCAGCTCACCCACAGGGATTAATGAAAAACTGTTTTTT. This encodes CASSSPTGINEKLFF.

V and J are TRBV10-3 and TRBJ2-1, with 7 bases lining up with TRBD2. The CDR3 runs 15 residues. V was clipped by 7 bases and J by 4 bases; unmatched bases: 10. In germline, CDR1 is ENHRY, CDR2 SYGVKD. CDR3 bases: TGTGCCATCATGGCTAGCGGAGGGGAGTACAATGAGCAGTTCTTC. Translated: CAIMASGGEYNEQFF.

The gene calls are TRBV9 and TRBJ2-5; 7 bases map to TRBD2. Germline V lookup: CDR1 SGDLS, CDR2 YYNGEE. The V segment lost 3 bases and the J segment 5 bases; nucleotides outside the gene matches: 13. The CDR3 runs to 16 residues. Written as DNA, the CDR3 is TGTGCCAGCAGCGACCACCTCGGGGGGAGTCAGGAGACCCAGTACTTC. Encoded protein: CASSDHLGGSQETQYF. Filled out from reference TRBV9 and TRBJ2-5, the complete variable domain reads DSGVTQTPKHLITATGQRVTLRCSPRSGDLSVYWYQQSLDQGLQFLIQYYNGEERAKGNILERFSAQQFPDLHSELNLSSLELGDSALYFCASSDHLGGSQETQYFGPGTRLLVL.

The V and J genes are TRBV5-1 and TRBJ2-7; D unclear. V was pared by 3 bases and J by 4 bases, with 5 bases between. Germline lookup yields CDR1 SGHRS and CDR2 YFSETQ. The CDR3 sequence is 11 residues long. The CDR3 region is CASSSEYEQYF. CDR3 nucleotide sequence: TGCGCCAGCAGCTCCGAGTACGAGCAGTACTTC.

The chain carries TRBV5-1 and TRBJ1-4; 12 positions match TRBD1. The CDR3 has 17 residues. The germline V gene has CDR1 SGHRS and CDR2 YFSETQ. Trimming at V came to 5 bases and at J to 4 bases, leaving 9 bases not matched to a gene. Written as DNA, the CDR3 is TGCGCCAGCAGTGAACTAGGGACAGGGGGCGGTAATGAAAAACTGTTTTTT. Its protein product is CASSELGTGGGNEKLFF.

The chain is built from TRBV4-1 and TRBJ2-2; TRBD2 matches 11 bases. V lost 0 bases, J lost 4 bases, and 7 bases stayed unmatched. The CDR3 spans 18 residues. Germline CDR1 reads MGHRA; CDR2 reads YSYEKL. The CDR3 spells CASSQDASGRISTGELFF. The DNA of the CDR3 is TGCGCCAGCAGCCAAGATGCTAGCGGGAGGATCAGCACCGGGGAGCTGTTTTTT.

The V call is TRBV13, the J call TRBJ2-7; D is unclear. Looked up from germline, CDR1 is PRHDT and CDR2 is FYEKMQ (reference sequence). Trimming pared 5 bases from V and 3 bases from J, leaving 11 bases between. The CDR3 length is 13 residues. CDR3 coding DNA: TGTGCCAGCAGCCTTCGCTACGGCTACGAGCAGTACTTC. Amino acid sequence: CASSLRYGYEQYF.

This chain joins TRBV19 and TRBJ2-7; 9 nucleotides align to TRBD1. This CDR3 is built from 15 residues. Germline CDR1 is LNHDA and CDR2 is SQIVND (reference sequence). V was clipped by 4 bases and J by 4 bases; unmatched bases: 8. The CDR3 loop is CASSRGQGRGYEQYF. CDR3 DNA: TGTGCCAGTAGTAGGGGACAGGGAAGAGGGTACGAGCAGTACTTC.

V gene TRBV9 combines with J gene TRBJ2-7; 13 bases fit TRBD2. From germline, CDR1 is SGDLS and CDR2 YYNGEE. This CDR3 contains 19 residues. V dropped 0 bases and J dropped 4; count of bases not matched to a gene: 13. CDR3 DNA: TGTGCCAGCAGCGTAGACACCAGGAGGTTACTAGCGGGAGGGTACGAGCAGTACTTC. It codes for CASSVDTRRLLAGGYEQYF.

The chain has TRBV10-3 and TRBJ2-7, with a weak D call TRBD1 (5 bases). Between the trimmed V and J ends, which lost 7 bases and 0 bases, there was a span of 13 bases. Germline CDR1 ENHRY, CDR2 SYGVKD. The CDR3 is 14 amino acids. The CDR3 coding sequence is TGTGCCATCATGGGGCCGCCGAGCTCCTACGAGCAGTACTTC. This encodes CAIMGPPSSYEQYF.

With respect to this clone: Other DNA sequences of this sample code for an identical CDR3. The chain couples TRBV5-1 to TRBJ2-1, with 8 bases matching TRBD2. The CDR3 has 15 residues. Germline CDR1 reads SGHRS; CDR2 reads YFSETQ. The V and J ends lost 0 bases and 3 bases, in that order; junction bases with no gene match: 2. For the CDR3, the DNA is TGCGCCAGCAGCTTGGTGGCGGGGGGCTACAATGAGCAGTTCTTC. Its protein is CASSLVAGGYNEQFF.

The gene calls are TRBV12-5 and TRBJ1-1; D is undetermined. Trimming cost V 1 base and J 6 bases, with 6 bases left between them. CDR3 length: 12 amino acids. Germline values: CDR1 LGHNT, CDR2 FRNRAP. The CDR3 nucleotides are TGTGCTAGTGGTTTGGACCAGTCTGAAGCTTTCTTT. This translates into CASGLDQSEAFF.

This chain connects TRBV7-8 to TRBJ1-2; a weak D match, TRBD1 (6 bases). Deletions cut 5 bases from V and 0 bases from J, with 10 bases between. Germline V gives CDR1 SGHVS, CDR2 FQNEAQ. This CDR3 region has 14 residues. Here the CDR3 reads CASSLRTANYGYTF. In DNA, the CDR3 is TGTGCCAGCAGCCTGAGGACAGCTAACTATGGCTACACCTTC. Using reference TRBV7-8 and TRBJ1-2 for the parts outside the CDR3, the full variable domain is GAGVSQSPRYKVAKRGQDVALRCDPISGHVSLFWYQQALGQGPEFLTYFQNEAQLDKSGLPSDRFFAERPEGSVSTLKIQRTQQEDSAVYLCASSLRTANYGYTFGSGTRLTVV.

This clone has at least ten counts. The chain joins TRBV7-6 to TRBJ1-1, with TRBD1 matching over 9 bases. With V trimmed by 5 bases and J by 10 bases, 14 bases remained unmatched. The CDR3 is 15 amino acids. CDR1 and CDR2 (germline): SGHVS, FNYEAQ. The CDR3 DNA follows: TGTGCCAGCAGCAGAGGGACAGGGCCTCAGGGTGGAGCTTTCTTT. Its protein is CASSRGTGPQGGAFF. The whole variable domain, filled in from reference TRBV7-6 and TRBJ1-1, reads GAGVSQSPRYKVTKRGQDVALRCDPISGHVSLYWYRQALGQGPEFLTYFNYEAQQDKSGLPNDRFSAERPEGSISTLTIQRTEQRDSAMYRCASSRGTGPQGGAFFGQGTRLTVV.

The V call is TRBV27, the J call TRBJ1-1, with D perhaps TRBD1 (5 bases). The CDR3 has 15 residues. V dropped 1 base and J dropped 3 bases, with 12 bases sitting between them. Per germline, CDR1 MNHEY and CDR2 SMNVEV (reference sequence). The CDR3 protein is CASSLFGRVDTEAFF. In DNA form, the CDR3 reads TGTGCCAGCAGTTTATTCGGCAGGGTGGACACTGAAGCTTTCTTT.

The V gene is TRBV4-2, the J gene TRBJ1-3; tentatively, D is TRBD1 (5 bases). V shed 0 bases and J shed 2 bases, with 11 bases lying between them. This CDR3 is built from 16 residues. Looked up from germline, CDR1 is LGHNA and CDR2 is YNFKEQ. CDR3: CASSQEWRGTGNTIYF. The CDR3 DNA sequence: TGTGCCAGCAGCCAAGAATGGCGGGGGACTGGAAACACCATATATTTT.

This clone was recorded a few times. The chain combines TRBV9 with TRBJ2-5, with 8 nucleotides matching TRBD2. Germline trimming cut 4 bases from V and 0 bases from J; bases unmatched to any gene: 11. The CDR3 length is 17 residues. In germline, CDR1 is SGDLS, CDR2 YYNGEE. The CDR3 DNA reads as TGTGCCAGCAGCCCCCCCTTAGCGGGAAGGTACCAAGAGACCCAGTACTTC. Amino acids: CASSPPLAGRYQETQYF. Together with reference TRBV9 and TRBJ2-5, the CDR3 gives the full variable domain: DSGVTQTPKHLITATGQRVTLRCSPRSGDLSVYWYQQSLDQGLQFLIQYYNGEERAKGNILERFSAQQFPDLHSELNLSSLELGDSALYFCASSPPLAGRYQETQYFGPGTRLLVL.

The CDR3, as DNA: TGTGCCAGCAGTTCGAGGACAGGGGAATACACAGATACGCAGTATTTT. It is translated as CASSSRTGEYTDTQYF. This sequence joins TRBV6-5 and TRBJ2-3, with 9 bases fitting TRBD1. The CDR3 is made up of 16 amino acids. J was trimmed by 2 bases and V by 4 bases; bases with no gene match: 7. Germline assignment: CDR1 MNHEY and CDR2 SVGAGI.

The chain joins TRBV4-1 to TRBJ2-7; 12 bases line up with TRBD2. V was clipped by 4 bases and J by 2 bases; unmatched bases: 0. CDR1 and CDR2 (germline): MGHRA, YSYEKL. This CDR3 region has 14 residues. CDR3 sequence reads: CASSRTSGAYEQYF. CDR3 nucleotide sequence: TGCGCCAGCAGCCGGACTAGCGGGGCCTACGAGCAGTACTTC.

This clone was counted between two and nine times. The genes are TRBV7-9 and TRBJ1-2; 9 nucleotides align to TRBD1. The CDR3 extends over 15 amino acids. Germline V lookup: CDR1 SEHNR, CDR2 FQNEAQ (reference sequence). The V and J ends lost 1 base and 8 bases, in that order; junction bases with no gene match: 8. CDR3 residues: CASSLVRTGVQGYTF. In DNA, the CDR3 is TGTGCCAGCAGCTTAGTACGGACAGGGGTACAGGGCTACACCTTC.